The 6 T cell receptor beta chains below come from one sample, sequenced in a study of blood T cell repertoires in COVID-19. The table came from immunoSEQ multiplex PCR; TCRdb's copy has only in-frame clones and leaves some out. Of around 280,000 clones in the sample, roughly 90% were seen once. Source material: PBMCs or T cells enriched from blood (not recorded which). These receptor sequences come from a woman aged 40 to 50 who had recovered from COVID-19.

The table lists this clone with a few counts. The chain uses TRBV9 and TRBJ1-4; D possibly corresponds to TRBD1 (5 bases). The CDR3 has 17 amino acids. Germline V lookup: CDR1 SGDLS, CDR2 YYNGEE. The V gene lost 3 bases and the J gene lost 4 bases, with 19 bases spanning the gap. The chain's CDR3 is CASSADSGGGDNEKLFF. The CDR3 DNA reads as TGTGCCAGCAGCGCGGACTCTGGTGGAGGGGATAATGAAAAACTGTTTTTT. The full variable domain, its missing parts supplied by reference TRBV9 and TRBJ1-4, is DSGVTQTPKHLITATGQRVTLRCSPRSGDLSVYWYQQSLDQGLQFLIQYYNGEERAKGNILERFSAQQFPDLHSELNLSSLELGDSALYFCASSADSGGGDNEKLFFGSGTQLSVL.

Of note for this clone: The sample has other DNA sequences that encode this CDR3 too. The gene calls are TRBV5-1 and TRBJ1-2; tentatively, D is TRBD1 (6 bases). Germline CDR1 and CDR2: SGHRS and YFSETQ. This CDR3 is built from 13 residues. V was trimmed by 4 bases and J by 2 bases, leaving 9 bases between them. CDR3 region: CASSPGQNYGYTF. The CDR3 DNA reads TGCGCCAGCAGCCCCGGACAGAACTATGGCTACACCTTC.

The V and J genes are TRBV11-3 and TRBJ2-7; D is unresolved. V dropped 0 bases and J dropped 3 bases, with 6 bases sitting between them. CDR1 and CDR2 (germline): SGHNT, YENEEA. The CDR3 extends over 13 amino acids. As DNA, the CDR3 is TGTGCCAGCAGCTTAGAGAGAGGCTACGAGCAGTACTTC. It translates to CASSLERGYEQYF.

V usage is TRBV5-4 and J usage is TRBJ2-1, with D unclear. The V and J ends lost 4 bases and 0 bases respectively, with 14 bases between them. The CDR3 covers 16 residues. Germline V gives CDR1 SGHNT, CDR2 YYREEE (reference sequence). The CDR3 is CASSPKQRSSYNEQFF. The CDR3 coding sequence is TGTGCCAGCAGCCCTAAGCAACGAAGCTCCTACAATGAGCAGTTCTTC. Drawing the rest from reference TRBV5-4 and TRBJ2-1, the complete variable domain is ETGVTQSPTHLIKTRGQQVTLRCSSQSGHNTVSWYQQALGQGPQFIFQYYREEENGRGNFPPRFSGLQFPNYSSELNVNALELDDSALYLCASSPKQRSSYNEQFFGPGTRLTVL.

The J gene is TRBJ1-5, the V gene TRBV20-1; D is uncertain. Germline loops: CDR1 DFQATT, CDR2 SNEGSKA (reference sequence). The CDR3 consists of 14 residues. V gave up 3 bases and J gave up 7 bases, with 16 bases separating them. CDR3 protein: CSASPETAGQPQHF. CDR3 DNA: TGCAGTGCTAGTCCGGAAACGGCGGGACAGCCCCAGCATTTT.

This chain's CDR3 is CATSEGGTGVSDEQFF. DNA for the CDR3: TGTGCCACCAGTGAAGGCGGGACAGGGGTTTCGGATGAGCAGTTCTTC. The chain combines TRBV24-1 with TRBJ2-1, with 10 bases that match TRBD1. This CDR3 region has 16 residues. V lost 4 bases and J lost 8; bases outside the gene matches: 10. CDR1 is KGHDR and CDR2 is SFDVKD in the germline V gene.